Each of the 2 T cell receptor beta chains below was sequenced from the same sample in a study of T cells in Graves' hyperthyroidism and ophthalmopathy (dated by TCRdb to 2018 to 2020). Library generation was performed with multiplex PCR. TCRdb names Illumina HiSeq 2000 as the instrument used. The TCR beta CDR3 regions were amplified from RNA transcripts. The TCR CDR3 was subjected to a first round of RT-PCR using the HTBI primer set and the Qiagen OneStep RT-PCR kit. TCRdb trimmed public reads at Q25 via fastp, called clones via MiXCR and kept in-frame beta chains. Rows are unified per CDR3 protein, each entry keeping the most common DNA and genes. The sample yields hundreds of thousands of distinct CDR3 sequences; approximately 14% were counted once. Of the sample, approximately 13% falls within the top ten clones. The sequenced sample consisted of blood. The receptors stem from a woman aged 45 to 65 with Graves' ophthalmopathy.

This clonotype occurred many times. As DNA, the CDR3 is TGTGCCAGCAGCTTAGATTTCGAGCAGTACTTC. This codes for CASSLDFEQYF. The chain joins TRBV7-2 to TRBJ2-7; no clear D gene. V dropped 1 base and J dropped 6 bases, with 4 bases sitting between them. The germline V gene has CDR1 SGHTA and CDR2 FQGNSA. The CDR3 is 11 amino acids.

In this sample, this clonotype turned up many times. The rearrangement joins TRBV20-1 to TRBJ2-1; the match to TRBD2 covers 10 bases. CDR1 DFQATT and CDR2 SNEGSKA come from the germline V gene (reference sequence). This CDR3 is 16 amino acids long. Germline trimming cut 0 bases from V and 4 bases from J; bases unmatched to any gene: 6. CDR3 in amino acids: CSARDRTSGVYNEQFF. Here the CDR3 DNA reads TGCAGTGCTAGAGACCGGACTAGCGGAGTATACAATGAGCAGTTCTTC.